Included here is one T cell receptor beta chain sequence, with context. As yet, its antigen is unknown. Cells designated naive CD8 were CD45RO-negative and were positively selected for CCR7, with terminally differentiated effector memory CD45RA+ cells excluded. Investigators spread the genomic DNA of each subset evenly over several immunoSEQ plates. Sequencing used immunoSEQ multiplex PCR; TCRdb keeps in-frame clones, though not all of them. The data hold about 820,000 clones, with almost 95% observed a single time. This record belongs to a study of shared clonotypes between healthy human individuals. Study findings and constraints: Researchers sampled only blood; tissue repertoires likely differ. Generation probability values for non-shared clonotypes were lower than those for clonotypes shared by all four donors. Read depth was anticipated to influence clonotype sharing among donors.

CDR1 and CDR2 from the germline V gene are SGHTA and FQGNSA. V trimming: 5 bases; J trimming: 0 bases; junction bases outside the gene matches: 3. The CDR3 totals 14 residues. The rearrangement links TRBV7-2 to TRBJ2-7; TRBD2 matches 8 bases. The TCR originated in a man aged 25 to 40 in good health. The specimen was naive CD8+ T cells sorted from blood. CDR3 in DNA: TGTGCCAGCAGCACCGGGACTAGCTCCTACGAGCAGTACTTC. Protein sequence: CASSTGTSSYEQYF.